This T cell receptor (beta chain) was sequenced for a study of blood T cell repertoires in COVID-19. The CDR3 covers 14 residues. With 8 bases clipped from V and 8 bases from J, the junction kept 5 bases outside the gene matches. Germline V lookup: CDR1 SGHRS, CDR2 YFSETQ. This clone was picked up one time. Source study methods: Amplification of reference gene primers was used by the study to estimate nucleated cell counts. Assay: immunoSEQ multiplex PCR; the TCRdb copy retains only in-frame clones and omits some. The V and J calls and clone size were taken over from that table, and D and trimming were inferred from the DNA. The profile shows about 260,000 clones, around 87% of them singletons.

Material for sequencing was peripheral blood. The sequence derives from a woman in her 50s with acute or convalescent COVID-19. The chain carries TRBV5-1 and TRBJ2-2; TRBD2 aligns across 14 bases. The CDR3 nucleotides are TGCGCCAGTCGAGGGACTAGCGGGAGTGGGGAGCTGTTTTTT. Amino acids: CASRGTSGSGELFF.